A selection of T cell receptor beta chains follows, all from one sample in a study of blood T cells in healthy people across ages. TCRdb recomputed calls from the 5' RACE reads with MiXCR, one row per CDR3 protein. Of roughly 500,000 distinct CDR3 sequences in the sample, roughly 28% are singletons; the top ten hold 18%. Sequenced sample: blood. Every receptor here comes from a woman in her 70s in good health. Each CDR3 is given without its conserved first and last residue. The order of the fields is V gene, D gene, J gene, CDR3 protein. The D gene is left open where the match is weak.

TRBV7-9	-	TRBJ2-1	AAPAPPYNEQF
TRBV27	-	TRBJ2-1	ASSQWGGDEQF
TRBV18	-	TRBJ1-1	ASSPRTDNTEAF
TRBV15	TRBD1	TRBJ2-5	ATKTGNQETQY
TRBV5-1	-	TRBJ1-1	ASSPGRTLRNTEAF
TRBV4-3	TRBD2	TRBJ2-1	ASSPDPSSGGLYNEQF
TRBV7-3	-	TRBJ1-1	ASSSSLEVTEAF
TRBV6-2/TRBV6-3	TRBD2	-	ASRRIAGVYEQY
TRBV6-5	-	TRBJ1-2	ASSPPGEGGYT
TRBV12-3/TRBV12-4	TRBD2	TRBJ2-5	ASSEERGRGETQY
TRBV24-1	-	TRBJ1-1	ATSDYRTDTEAF
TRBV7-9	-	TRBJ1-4	ASVRWPEKLF
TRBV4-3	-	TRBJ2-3	ASSQDSGLDTQY
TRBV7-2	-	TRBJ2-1	ASSFWAGRRYNEQF
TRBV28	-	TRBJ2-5	ASTGPQAVQY
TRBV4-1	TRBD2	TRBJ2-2	ASSQEGTRGAGKLF
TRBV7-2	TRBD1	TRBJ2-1	ASSLKGQGDNEQF
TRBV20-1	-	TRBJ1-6	SANPSMGGSSPLH
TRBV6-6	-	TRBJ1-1	ASVYTNTEAF
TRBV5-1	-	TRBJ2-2	ASRVSTNTGELF
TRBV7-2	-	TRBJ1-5	ASSSQSSEPQH
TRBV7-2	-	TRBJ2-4	ASSPQGGGLNIQY
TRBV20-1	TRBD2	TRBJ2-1	SASGRPLNEQF
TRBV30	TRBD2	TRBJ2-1	ASPGSGGSSYNEQF
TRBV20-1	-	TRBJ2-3	GASDGGTPDTQY
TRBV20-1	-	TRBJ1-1	SATLQVSAF
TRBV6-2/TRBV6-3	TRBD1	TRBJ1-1	ASTRQGRMNTEAF
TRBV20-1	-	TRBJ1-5	SARASWGWNQPQH
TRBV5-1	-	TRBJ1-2	AGTQESGYSYGYT
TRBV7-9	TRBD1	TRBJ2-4	ASSLGQSIDIQY
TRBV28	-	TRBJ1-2	ASSSEGGLKIYGYT
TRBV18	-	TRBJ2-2	ASSPITTGELF
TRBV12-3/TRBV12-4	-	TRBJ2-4	ASSSSDQTQNIQY
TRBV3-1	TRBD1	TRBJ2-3	ASSQEMDRVVSDTQY
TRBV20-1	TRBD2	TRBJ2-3	SAPPVAGGPDTQY
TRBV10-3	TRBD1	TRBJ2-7	AISDQTGGVEQY
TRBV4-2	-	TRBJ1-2	AGSQGNYGYT
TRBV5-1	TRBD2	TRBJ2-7	ASSPGGMPYEQY
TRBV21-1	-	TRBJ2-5	ASSTTSSRETQY
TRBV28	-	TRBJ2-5	ASSFKLGGKETQY
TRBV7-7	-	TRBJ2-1	ASSLLHNNEQF
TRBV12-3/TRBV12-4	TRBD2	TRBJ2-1	ASSFTSGGANEQF
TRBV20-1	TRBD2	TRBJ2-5	SATRTSGASYEQY
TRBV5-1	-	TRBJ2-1	ASSLRTVYNEQF
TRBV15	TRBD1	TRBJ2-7	ATSREPTGGHEQY
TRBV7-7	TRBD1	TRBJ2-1	ASSLPGGNEQF
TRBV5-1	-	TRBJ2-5	ASSSGGAGQTQY
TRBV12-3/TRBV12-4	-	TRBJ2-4	ASSPPALDIQY
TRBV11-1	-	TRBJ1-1	ASSFGRTEAF
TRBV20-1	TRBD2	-	SAPTRGTLEQF
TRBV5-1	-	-	ASSLWLADNEQF
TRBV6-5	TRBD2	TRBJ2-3	AGSFTGTTPRDTQY
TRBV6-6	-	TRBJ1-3	ASGGFGNTIY
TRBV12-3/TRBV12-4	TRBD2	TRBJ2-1	ASSLRLRGVSYNEQF